This entry concerns a single TCR beta chain. This sample was taken from a study of PD-L1 blockade in urothelial cancer. Study as a whole: Atezolizumab was started by patients at some point between 2014 and 2015 at 1,200 mg intravenously every 3 weeks.

The authors spiked synthetic TCR analog templates into each PCR. Profiling relied on immunoSEQ multiplex PCR, and the TCRdb table lists in-frame clones only, not all of them. The sample has roughly 40,000 clones, roughly nine tenths seen once. The germline V gene encodes CDR1 SNHLY and CDR2 FYNNEI. Between the trimmed V and J ends, which lost 10 bases and 5 bases, there was a span of 14 bases. This CDR3 contains 12 residues. Specified time point: peripheral blood 6 weeks after treatment start. This sample comprised PBMCs, obtained around atezolizumab (anti-PD-L1) treatment. The source is a man in his sixties or seventies with urothelial cancer. The chain couples TRBV2 to TRBJ1-2, with D uncertain. CDR3 bases: TGTGCCACCGTCGGTTCGGGGTATGGCTACACCTTC. It specifies CATVGSGYGYTF.